This T cell receptor beta chain was sequenced in a study of shared clonotypes between healthy human individuals (dated by TCRdb to 2020 to 2021). Background on the whole study: The cohort comprised a couple of women and three men aged 18 to 49 years. For each donor, three plates each were used for CD4 naive and CD4 memory, two plates were used for CD8 naive, and one plate was used for CD8 memory. Blood TCR repertoires of about five healthy adults were deeply sequenced to estimate repertoire size and the extent of clonotype sharing between individuals. To increase sequencing depth and limit assay-specific biases, different laboratories used diverse techniques to prepare libraries and sequence TCR repertoires. Per donor, leukapheresis produced somewhere between about 0.94 and 8.9 billion PBMCs. Study-wide conclusions, independent of this receptor: Pairwise subsampling led to the expectation that sequencing depth would affect the degree of clonotype sharing among donors. Only blood was sampled, and tissue TCR repertoires likely differ from those in blood. The genetic and exposure-history diversity represented was limited by the small number of donors. When several donors were compared, the shared fraction of clonotypes was about 5% for naive CD4, more than 3% for naive CD8, 2% to 2.5% for memory CD4, and 0.35% to 0.4% for memory CD8. Compared with non-shared clonotypes, the clonotypes found in all four sorted-subset donors had higher generation probabilities. Incomplete sequencing was indicated by rarefaction of sorted-subset datasets, despite the large sequencing depth. Estimated clonotype richness was generally larger for naive than for memory subsets.

Using the deep immunoSEQ assay, TCR CDR3 regions were amplified from genomic DNA by multiplex PCR. Extracted genomic DNA from each cell subset was distributed evenly across all wells of several immunoSEQ 96-well plates, and each plate was treated as a replicate. For sorted subsets, about 220 ng of genomic DNA, equivalent to roughly 30,000 T cell genomes, went into each replicate PCR. Purified libraries were measured with a Qubit 3.0 fluorometer, size-checked on a Bioanalyzer 2100, and measured again with the KAPA Library Quantification kit. Each immunoSEQ 96-well plate was sequenced on its own single-read 150-cycle Illumina NextSeq 550 flow cell. The source study handled its data this way. Because the immunoSEQ output held only junctional sequences and lacked quality scores, the filtering could not match the filtering applied to full-length reads. Sequences were annotated with PyIR, a Python wrapper for IgBLAST v1.9, and V/J genes and CDR3 were assigned using IMGT germline references. Reads with weak V/J assignments (E-value above 1e-6), missing CDR3, stop codons, out-of-frame junctions, or ambiguous translated residues were removed. V3J clonotypes were defined as sequences sharing the same inferred V gene, J gene, and CDR3 amino acid sequence. Percentage overlap between repertoires was calculated by dividing the number of shared unique clonotypes by the size of the smaller repertoire. Repertoire richness was assessed with RTK rarefaction, the Chao1 estimator, and Recon v2.1 estimates of unobserved clonotypes. OLGA was used to compute generation probabilities for all TCRbeta clonotypes that the gDNA method yielded from a handful of donors. In TCRdb, the immuneACCESS table is reduced to in-frame sequences with V and J assigned. These tables do not hold every clone; where another copy was compared, an unresolved V gene accounts for under half, and the others remain unexplained. V, J and clone size reflect that table, while D and trimming were determined from the DNA. The sample table lists roughly 1.5 million clones, 95% to 99% of them with a count of one. The ten largest clonotypes hold 0.45% of the sample.

Worth noting for this clone: Its target antigen remains unknown. Nothing much larger sits one base from this clone, and base qualities are not available.

Healthy HIV-negative adults with no recently reported acute infections or vaccinations were included as donors. Every donor was a Caucasian adult residing in Nashville, Tennessee, USA. CD4+ T cells were enriched by magnetic negative selection; naive cells were then positively selected on CD45RA, and the negative fraction formed the memory subset. Blood was obtained by leukapheresis, after which PBMCs were separated by Ficoll-Histopaque density gradient centrifugation and cryopreserved in liquid nitrogen vapor phase. Analytical flow cytometry was used to check the purity and quantity of every magnetically sorted T cell population. Genomic DNA was isolated from each sorted fraction and quantified by UV absorbance on a Nanodrop 2000c. The germline V gene supplies CDR1 LGHNA and CDR2 YSLEER. From cysteine to phenylalanine, the CDR3 is 15 amino acids long. Only the CDR3 DNA stays, 45 bases, in frame from base 1. Trimming removed 0 bases from V and 10 bases from J; the gene matches leave 8 bases unexplained.

The TCR sequence derives from a man aged 30 to 39 in good health. The specimen sequenced was naive CD4+ T cells sorted from blood. The cell subset or site label corresponds to: CD45RA+ positively selected. The V and J genes are TRBV4-3 and TRBJ2-1, with TRBD2 matching 8 junction bases. In nucleotide form, the sequence is TGCGCCAGCAGCCAAGATAGCGGGGCCGCTCTGGAGCAGTTCTTC. The resulting protein is CASSQDSGAALEQFF.